Shown below are 21 T cell receptor beta chains from a single sample sequenced in a study of vaccination effects on CD4 cells after COVID-19. Profiled with immunoSEQ multiplex PCR; TCRdb holds only in-frame clones, not every one. The sample records roughly 73,000 clones, around 72% being singletons. The antigens for these receptors are not known. With the ViraFEST assay, the study expanded antigen-specific CD4+ T cells using viral peptide pools, then sequenced them. Once cultured for nine to ten days, the cells underwent separation to obtain CD4+ T cells. Infection dated between March and December 2020, before the Alpha, Beta and Delta variants reached the United States. The source was CD4+ T cells from PBMCs cultured with HIV peptides, collected before COVID-19 vaccination. Subset given: HIV-1 Nef peptide pool negative control/reference culture. These receptors were obtained from a human donor who had a prior SARS-CoV-2 infection.

V and J are TRBV24-1 and TRBJ2-3; D is unresolved. The CDR3 runs to 13 residues. V gave up 4 bases and J gave up 0 bases, with 4 bases separating them. Germline V gene data show CDR1 as KGHDR and CDR2 as SFDVKD. CDR3 sequence reads: CATSDRSTDTQYF. The DNA of the CDR3 is TGTGCCACCAGTGACCGGAGCACAGATACGCAGTATTTT.

The chain carries TRBV2 and TRBJ2-1; D tentatively fits TRBD1 or TRBD2 (5 bases each). This CDR3 region has 17 residues. Trimming removed 8 bases from V and 0 bases from J, with 20 bases in between. Germline CDR1 is SNHLY and CDR2 is FYNNEI. The DNA of the CDR3 is TGTGCCAGCGGCCTCACCGAGGGGAGAAGCTCCTACAATGAGCAGTTCTTC. Amino acids: CASGLTEGRSSYNEQFF.

This rearrangement joins TRBV5-1 to TRBJ1-5; TRBD1 aligns across 7 bases. Germline CDR1 is SGHRS and CDR2 is YFSETQ. Losses at the gene ends were 0 bases for V and 7 bases for J; bases not matched to a gene: 10. The CDR3 consists of 16 residues. CDR3 coding DNA: TGCGCCAGCAGCTTGGTCGGCAGGGGGAGCGGACAGCCCCAGCATTTT. The encoded protein is CASSLVGRGSGQPQHF.

V and J are TRBV4-2 and TRBJ2-1; 10 bases align to TRBD2. V lost 5 bases and J lost 6; bases outside the gene matches: 4. Germline V gene sequence: CDR1 LGHNA, CDR2 YNFKEQ. The CDR3 has 14 amino acids. CDR3 sequence (DNA): TGTGCCAGCAGCTCACTAGCGGGGATCAATGAGCAGTTCTTC. Translated, it gives CASSSLAGINEQFF.

The gene calls are TRBV7-2 and TRBJ2-1; TRBD2 aligns across 7 bases. V lost 1 base, J lost 7 bases, and 7 bases stayed unmatched. Per germline, CDR1 SGHTA and CDR2 FQGNSA. The CDR3 covers 15 residues. The chain's CDR3 is CASSLVSGTKNEQFF. CDR3 nucleotides: TGTGCCAGCAGCTTAGTATCCGGGACTAAAAATGAGCAGTTCTTC.

The genes are TRBV30 and TRBJ2-5; D gene unclear. V lost 6 bases and J lost 5, with 16 bases in between. This CDR3 comprises 13 residues. The germline V gene has CDR1 GTSNPN and CDR2 SVGIG (reference sequence). This CDR3 reads CACTDPTEETQYF. The CDR3 region has the DNA TGTGCCTGTACCGACCCAACCGAGGAGACCCAGTACTTC. Full variable domain (outside the CDR3, taken from reference TRBV30 and TRBJ2-5): SQTIHQWPATLVQPVGSPLSLECTVEGTSNPNLYWYRQAAGRGLQLLFYSVGIGQISSEVPQNLSASRPQDRQFILSSKKLLLSDSGFYLCACTDPTEETQYFGPGTRLLVL.

The genes are TRBV7-8 and TRBJ1-1; no definite D call. Germline CDR1 reads SGHVS; CDR2 reads FQNEAQ. Trimming took off 1 base at V and 0 bases at J, with 12 bases between the two ends. The CDR3 extends over 16 amino acids. The CDR3 reads CASSLVRREMNTEAFF. For the CDR3, the DNA is TGTGCCAGCAGCTTAGTTAGACGGGAGATGAACACTGAAGCTTTCTTT.

The rearrangement links TRBV5-1 to TRBJ2-3; 10 nucleotides line up with TRBD2. J was trimmed by 5 bases and V by 4 bases; bases with no gene match: 7. Germline V gene lookup returns CDR1 SGHRS and CDR2 YFSETQ. The CDR3 consists of 15 residues. The CDR3 protein is CASSPASGGGDTQYF. The DNA of the CDR3 is TGCGCCAGCAGCCCAGCTAGCGGGGGTGGAGATACGCAGTATTTT.

This clone was observed a handful of times. The chain uses TRBV21-1 and TRBJ1-2; no DNA check was done on the table's D call, TRBD1. TRBV21-1 constitutes a pseudogene. CDR3 length: 15 amino acids. The DNA for the CDR3 is TGTGCCAGCAGGCGGGACAGGGCTTCTAACTATGGCTACACCTTC. Its protein product is CASRRDRASNYGYTF.

This sequence joins TRBV4-2 and TRBJ2-3; unclear D gene. This CDR3 is built from 15 residues. V shed 0 bases and J shed 10 bases, with 17 bases lying between them. Germline V gives CDR1 LGHNA, CDR2 YNFKEQ. CDR3 region: CASSQEGNPLAAQYF. The DNA of the CDR3 is TGTGCCAGCAGCCAAGAGGGCAATCCACTGGCTGCGCAGTATTTT.

The gene calls are TRBV11-2 and TRBJ2-1; 7 bases map to TRBD2. This CDR3 comprises 18 residues. Germline CDR1 and CDR2: SGHAT and FQNNGV. Trimming cost V 2 bases and J 6 bases; bases outside gene matches: 16. The CDR3 sequence: CASSLSWPMSGTSNEQFF. Written as DNA, the CDR3 is TGTGCCAGCAGCTTATCGTGGCCAATGAGCGGGACCTCCAATGAGCAGTTCTTC.

The chain combines TRBV11-3 with TRBJ2-1; TRBD2 is a possible D gene (6 bases). CDR3 size: 12 residues. The ends were cut back, 5 bases at V and 15 bases at J, with 17 bases in the middle. Per the germline V gene, CDR1 is SGHNT and CDR2 is YENEEA. CDR3 protein: CASSQTSSGPFF. In DNA form, the CDR3 reads TGTGCCAGCAGCCAGACTAGTTCTGGTCCGTTCTTC.

This clone appeared many times. Germline and junction disagree at one end, which may indicate a read error. J is TRBJ2-3 and V is TRBV7-7; TRBD2 might be the D (5 bases). CDR1 is SSHAT, CDR2 FNYEAQ, per germline (reference sequence). This CDR3 is 15 amino acids long. The CDR3 protein is CASSFGNSVTDTQYF. The CDR3 DNA follows: TGTGCTAGCAGCTTCGGGAATAGCGTCACAGATACGCAGTATTTT.

V and J are TRBV7-6 and TRBJ1-3; unclear D gene. Looked up from germline, CDR1 is SGHVS and CDR2 is FNYEAQ. Deletions cut 0 bases from V and 0 bases from J, with 12 bases between. CDR3 size: 17 residues. The CDR3 region has the DNA TGTGCCAGCAGCTTAGCCCCCGCCCAAAGCTCTGGAAACACCATATATTTT. It yields the protein CASSLAPAQSSGNTIYF.

This chain links TRBV2 with TRBJ1-4; D gene uncertain. The length of the CDR3 is 14 residues. Germline V lookup: CDR1 SNHLY, CDR2 FYNNEI. V gave up 8 bases and J gave up 0 bases, with 10 bases separating them. The CDR3, as DNA: TGTGCCAGCGGAGTACGGGCAACTAATGAAAAACTGTTTTTT. Encoded protein: CASGVRATNEKLFF.

The V and J genes are TRBV5-1 and TRBJ2-7, with unresolved D. From germline, CDR1 is SGHRS and CDR2 YFSETQ. The CDR3 spans 16 residues. Trimming stripped 0 bases from V and 3 bases from J, with 16 bases between. CDR3 amino acids: CASSLAPTQLHYEQYF. The DNA of the CDR3 is TGCGCCAGCAGCTTGGCCCCGACACAACTGCACTACGAGCAGTACTTC.

The chain employs TRBV6-1 and TRBJ2-5; D may correspond to TRBD1 or TRBD2 (5 bases each). V was trimmed by 2 bases and J by 2 bases, leaving 21 bases between them. CDR1 is MNHNS, CDR2 SASEGT, per germline. There are 18 residues in the CDR3. The CDR3 here is CASSELGALRGNQETQYF. The DNA of the CDR3 is TGTGCCAGCAGTGAACTAGGGGCTCTGAGAGGGAATCAAGAGACCCAGTACTTC.

The gene calls are TRBV2 and TRBJ1-5, with a possible D match to TRBD1 (5 bases). Deletions cut 6 bases from V and 6 bases from J, with 18 bases between. The CDR3 has 15 residues. Germline-derived CDR1 and CDR2 are SNHLY and FYNNEI. CDR3 protein: CASRWDRASGQPQHF. The CDR3 bases are TGTGCCAGCAGGTGGGACCGGGCCTCGGGTCAGCCCCAGCATTTT.

This clone was detected once. The chain's CDR3 is CASIFSPTDTQYF. CDR3 nucleotides: TGTGCCAGCATATTCAGTCCCACAGATACGCAGTATTTT. V is TRBV2 and J is TRBJ2-3; D not resolved. Germline V gene lookup returns CDR1 SNHLY and CDR2 FYNNEI. CDR3 length: 13 amino acids. V lost 7 bases and J lost 2, with 10 bases in between.

The chain recombines TRBV14 with TRBJ1-2; no definite D call. V was trimmed by 1 base and J by 4 bases, leaving 7 bases between them. Germline lookup yields CDR1 SGHDN and CDR2 FVKESK. The CDR3 totals 13 residues. The CDR3 DNA sequence: TGTGCCAGCAGCCAAGGCCAGTTCTATGGCTACACCTTC. Translation gives CASSQGQFYGYTF.

About this clone itself: At one end, the junction sequence differs from germline, possibly due to a read error. This rearrangement joins TRBV2 to TRBJ2-7; a weak D match, TRBD1 (6 bases). Germline values: CDR1 SNHLY, CDR2 FYNNEI. There are 14 residues in the CDR3. The CDR3 spells CASREDRPIYEQYF. The CDR3 DNA reads TGTGCCAGCAGAGAAGACAGGCCCATATACGAGCAGTACTTC.